Below, one T cell receptor beta chain is given with its context. The antigen is not known. Time point here: baseline pretreatment blood. Described treatment: 15 Gy SBRT to primary tumor, nephrectomy 4 weeks later. Blood was sampled at baseline, 2 weeks and 4 weeks after SBRT. TCRdb's copy holds only in-frame clones and misses some; the assay was immunoSEQ multiplex PCR. The repertoire holds about 150,000 clones, roughly nine tenths seen once, with around 4.1% in the top ten. This entry comes from a study of radiation and T cells in renal cell carcinoma. Overall study context: Nephrectomy followed 15 Gy stereotactic body radiation by 4 weeks.

The length of the CDR3 is 15 residues. The V gene end was trimmed by 10 bases and the J gene end by 1 base; junction bases not matched to a gene: 9. Germline V gene data show CDR1 as LNHDA and CDR2 as SQIVND (reference sequence). Study results and limitations: Baseline intratumoral clonotype presence is unknown without pretreatment biopsies.

The sequencing used blood, collected from a patient whose treatment included radiotherapy and nephrectomy. The V call is TRBV19, the J call TRBJ1-1; 10 nucleotides agree with TRBD1. The sequence derives from a woman in her 70s with renal cell carcinoma. The CDR3 bases are TGTGCCACTAGGGACAGGGGAGCCCCGAACACTGAAGCTTTCTTT. Protein: CATRDRGAPNTEAFF.